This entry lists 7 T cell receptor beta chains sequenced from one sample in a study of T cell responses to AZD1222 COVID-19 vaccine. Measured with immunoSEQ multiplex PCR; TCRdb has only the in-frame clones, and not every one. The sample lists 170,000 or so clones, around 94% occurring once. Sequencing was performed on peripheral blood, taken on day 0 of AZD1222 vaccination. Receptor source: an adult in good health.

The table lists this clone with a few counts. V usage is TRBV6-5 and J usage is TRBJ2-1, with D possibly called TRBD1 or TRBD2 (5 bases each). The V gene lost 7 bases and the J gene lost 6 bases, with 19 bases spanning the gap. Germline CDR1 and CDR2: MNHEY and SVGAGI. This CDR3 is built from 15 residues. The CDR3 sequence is CASTPGAEHRNEQFF. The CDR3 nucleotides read TGTGCCAGCACCCCCGGGGCGGAACATCGCAATGAGCAGTTCTTC.

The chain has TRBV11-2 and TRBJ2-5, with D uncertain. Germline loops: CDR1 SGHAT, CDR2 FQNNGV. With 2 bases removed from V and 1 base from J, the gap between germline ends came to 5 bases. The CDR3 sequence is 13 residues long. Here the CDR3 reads CASSLTLQETQYF. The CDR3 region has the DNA TGTGCCAGCAGCTTAACCCTCCAAGAGACCCAGTACTTC.

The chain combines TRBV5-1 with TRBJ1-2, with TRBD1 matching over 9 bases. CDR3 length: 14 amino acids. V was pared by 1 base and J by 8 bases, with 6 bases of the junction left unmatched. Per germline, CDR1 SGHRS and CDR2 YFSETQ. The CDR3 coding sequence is TGCGCCAGCAGCTTGCAAACAGGGGGCAACGGCTACACCTTC. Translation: CASSLQTGGNGYTF.

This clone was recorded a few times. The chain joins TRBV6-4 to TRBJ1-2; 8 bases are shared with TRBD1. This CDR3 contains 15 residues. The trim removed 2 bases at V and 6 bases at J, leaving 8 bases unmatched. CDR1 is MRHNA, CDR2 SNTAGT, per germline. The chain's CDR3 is CASSDTGQAIDGYTF. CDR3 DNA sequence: TGTGCCAGCAGTGACACGGGACAGGCTATCGATGGCTACACCTTC.

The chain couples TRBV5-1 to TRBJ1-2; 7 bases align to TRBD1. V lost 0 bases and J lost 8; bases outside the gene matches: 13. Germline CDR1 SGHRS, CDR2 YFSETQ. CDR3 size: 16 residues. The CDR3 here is CASSLATGVNNIGYTF. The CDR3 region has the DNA TGCGCCAGCAGCTTGGCTACAGGGGTAAACAATATAGGCTACACCTTC.

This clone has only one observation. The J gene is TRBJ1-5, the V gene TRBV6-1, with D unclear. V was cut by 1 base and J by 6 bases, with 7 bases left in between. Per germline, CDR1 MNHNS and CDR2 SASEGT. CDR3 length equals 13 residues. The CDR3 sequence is CASSEVGSQPQHF. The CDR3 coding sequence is TGTGCCAGCAGTGAAGTTGGGAGTCAGCCCCAGCATTTT.

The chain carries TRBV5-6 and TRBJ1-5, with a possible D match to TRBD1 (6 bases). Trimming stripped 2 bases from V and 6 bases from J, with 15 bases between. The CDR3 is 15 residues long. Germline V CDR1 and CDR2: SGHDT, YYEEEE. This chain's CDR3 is CASSFGGGGGQPQHF. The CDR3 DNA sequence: TGTGCCAGCAGCTTCGGAGGGGGTGGAGGTCAGCCCCAGCATTTT. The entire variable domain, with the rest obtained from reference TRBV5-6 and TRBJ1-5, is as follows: DAGVTQSPTHLIKTRGQQVTLRCSPKSGHDTVSWYQQALGQGPQFIFQYYEEEERQRGNFPDRFSGHQFPNYSSELNVNALLLGDSALYLCASSFGGGGGQPQHFGDGTRLSIL.